This T cell receptor (beta chain) was observed in a study of blood T cell repertoires in COVID-19. About the study: Acute and convalescent COVID-19 samples came from the United States, Italy and Spain.

V lost 2 bases and J lost 2, with 7 bases in between. CDR3 length: 14 amino acids. Germline values: CDR1 SGHVS, CDR2 FQNEAQ. TCRdb keeps only in-frame clones here, not all; method: immunoSEQ multiplex PCR. Counted here are around 250,000 clones, approximately 80% occurring once; the ten biggest clones make up about 15%. The sequence was obtained from a man between 35 and 55 years old who had recovered from COVID-19. The chain uses TRBV7-8 and TRBJ1-3; no clear D gene. The material sequenced was PBMCs or T cells enriched from blood (not recorded which). The CDR3 protein is CASSLRGAGNTIYF. CDR3 coding DNA: TGTGCCAGCAGCTTACGGGGTGCTGGAAACACCATATATTTT.